These 5 T cell receptor beta chains were sequenced from one sample in a study of T-cell reconstitution after alpha-beta-depleted transplantation in children. As it was prepared, the TCRbeta library received unique molecular identifiers. TCRdb independently ran MiXCR on the PCR reads; one entry per CDR3 protein. The sample includes more than 550,000 distinct CDR3 sequences, 8% to 11% of them seen just once. The sample was PBMCs from the stem cell graft donor, taken from the stem cell graft. The receptors stem from a human donor who donated a stem cell graft to a child with acute myeloid leukemia.

The sample holds a few counts of this clonotype. The CDR3 bases are TGCAGTGCTCCGGACAGGGCCACTAACTACGAGCAGTACTTC. This translates into CSAPDRATNYEQYF. The chain has TRBV20-1 and TRBJ2-7; TRBD1 matches at 8 bases. Germline loops: CDR1 DFQATT, CDR2 SNEGSKA (reference sequence). This CDR3 contains 14 residues. V was clipped by 5 bases and J by 3 bases; unmatched bases: 9.

The chain couples TRBV20-1 to TRBJ1-2; D gene ambiguous. This CDR3 contains 14 residues. The V end lost 0 bases, the J end lost 2 bases, and 10 bases lay between the germline ends. Germline assignment: CDR1 DFQATT and CDR2 SNEGSKA (reference sequence). The chain's CDR3 is CSARDSIKNYGYTF. CDR3 DNA sequence: TGCAGTGCTAGAGATTCTATCAAAAACTATGGCTACACCTTC.

The chain employs TRBV5-1 and TRBJ2-1; D possibly corresponds to TRBD2 (6 bases). V lost 4 bases, J lost 3 bases, and 14 bases lay in between. Germline lookup yields CDR1 SGHRS and CDR2 YFSETQ. The CDR3 consists of 15 residues. The CDR3: CASSPGSIGYNEQFF. The CDR3 DNA is TGCGCCAGCAGCCCCGGGAGTATCGGCTACAATGAGCAGTTCTTC.

The V call is TRBV12-3 or TRBV12-4, the J call TRBJ2-3; TRBD2 aligns across 7 bases. This CDR3 contains 14 residues. V lost 7 bases, J lost 0 bases, and 4 bases stayed unmatched. The CDR3 nucleotides are TGTGCCAGCACCTTAGCGGGTAGCACAGATACGCAGTATTTT. Translated, it gives CASTLAGSTDTQYF.

The sample holds a few counts of this clonotype. CDR3 DNA sequence: TGCAGCGTTCTAAAATACAGGGGGCTGGAGACCCAGTACTTC. Its translation: CSVLKYRGLETQYF. V is TRBV29-1 and J is TRBJ2-5; 9 bases line up with TRBD1. The CDR3 runs to 14 residues. V shed 5 bases, J shed 5 bases, and the junction held 9 bases outside the gene matches. Germline CDR1 SQVTM, CDR2 ANQGSEA.